The clone carrying this T cell receptor (beta chain) has only one observation. The antigen remains unidentified. RNA transcripts provided the source from which TCR beta CDR3 regions were amplified. The HTBI primer set was used in a first-round RT-PCR of the TCR CDR3. TCRdb reprocessed the multiplex PCR reads with MiXCR, giving one entry per CDR3 protein. Of approximately 400,000 distinct CDR3 sequences in the sample, about 18% were seen once. The record originates from a study of T cells in Graves' hyperthyroidism and ophthalmopathy. Study-level background: Before any treatment, at initial diagnosis, peripheral blood was collected.

A roughly 10 ml volume of fresh peripheral blood provided the PBMCs. Whole-study findings and limits: Most thyroid clonotypes expanded above 0.001 appeared in blood too.

The germline gives CDR1 SEHNR, CDR2 FQNEAQ (reference sequence). V lost 2 bases and J lost 6, with 4 bases in between. The CDR3 runs to 12 residues. The chain joins TRBV7-9 to TRBJ1-4; no reliable D call. What was sequenced was blood. The origin of this receptor is a man between 18 and 35 years old with Graves' ophthalmopathy. CDR3 in DNA: TGTGCCAGCAGCTTATGGGATGAAAAACTGTTTTTT. The encoded protein is CASSLWDEKLFF. Combining the CDR3 with reference TRBV7-9 and TRBJ1-4 gives the whole variable domain DTGVSQNPRHKITKRGQNVTFRCDPISEHNRLYWYRQTLGQGPEFLTYFQNEAQLEKSRLLSDRFSAERPKGSFSTLEIQRTEQGDSAMYLCASSLWDEKLFFGSGTQLSVL.